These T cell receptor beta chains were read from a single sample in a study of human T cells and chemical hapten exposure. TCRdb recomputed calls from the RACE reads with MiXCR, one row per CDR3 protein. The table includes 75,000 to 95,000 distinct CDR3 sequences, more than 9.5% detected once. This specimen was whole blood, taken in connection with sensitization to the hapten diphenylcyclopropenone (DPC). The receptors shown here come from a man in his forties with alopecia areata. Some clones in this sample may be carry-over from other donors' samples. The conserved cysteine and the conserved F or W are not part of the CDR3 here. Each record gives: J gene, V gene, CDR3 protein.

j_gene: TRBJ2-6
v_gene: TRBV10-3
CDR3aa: AALPGQGFSGANVLT

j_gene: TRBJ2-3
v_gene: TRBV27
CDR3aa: ASSLSPGLGGTDTQY

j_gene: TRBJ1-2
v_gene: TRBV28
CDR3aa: ASRTGLNYGYT

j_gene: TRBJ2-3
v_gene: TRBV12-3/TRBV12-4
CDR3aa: ASSPHSGRDADTQY

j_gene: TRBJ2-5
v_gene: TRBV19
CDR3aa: ASSRTWGQETQY

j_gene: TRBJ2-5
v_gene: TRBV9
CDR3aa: ASSPHAGQES

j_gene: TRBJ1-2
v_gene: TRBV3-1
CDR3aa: ASTLRDRGPGYGYT

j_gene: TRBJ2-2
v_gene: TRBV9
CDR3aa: ASSVGLAGGTGELF

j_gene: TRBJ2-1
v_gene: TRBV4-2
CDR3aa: ASSQDLTGGKNEQF

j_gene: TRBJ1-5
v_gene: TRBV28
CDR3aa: ASRSLGGNQPQH

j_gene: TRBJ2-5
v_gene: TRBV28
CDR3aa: ASSPSGAQETQY

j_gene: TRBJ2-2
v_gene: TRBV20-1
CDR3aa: SAREGGTGELF

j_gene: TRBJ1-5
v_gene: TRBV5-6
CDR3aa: ASSLMSLDLTGGGINQPQH